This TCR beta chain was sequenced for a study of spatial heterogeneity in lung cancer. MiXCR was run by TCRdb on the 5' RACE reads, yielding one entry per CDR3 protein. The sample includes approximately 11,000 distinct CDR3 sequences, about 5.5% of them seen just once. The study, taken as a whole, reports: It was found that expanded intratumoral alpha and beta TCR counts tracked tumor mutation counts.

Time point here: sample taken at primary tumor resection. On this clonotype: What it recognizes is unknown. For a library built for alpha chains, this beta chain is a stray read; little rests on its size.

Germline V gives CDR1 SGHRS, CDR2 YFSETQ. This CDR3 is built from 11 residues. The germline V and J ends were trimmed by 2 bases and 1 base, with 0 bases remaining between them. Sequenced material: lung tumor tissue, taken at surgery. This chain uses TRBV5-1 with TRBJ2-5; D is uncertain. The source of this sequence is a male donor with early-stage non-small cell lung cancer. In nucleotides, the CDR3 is TGCGCCAGCAGCTTCCAAGAGACCCAGTACTTC. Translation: CASSFQETQYF. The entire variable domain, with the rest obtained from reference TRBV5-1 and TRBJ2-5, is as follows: KAGVTQTPRYLIKTRGQQVTLSCSPISGHRSVSWYQQTPGQGLQFLFEYFSETQRNKGNFPGRFSGRQFSNSRSEMNVSTLELGDSALYLCASSFQETQYFGPGTRLLVL.